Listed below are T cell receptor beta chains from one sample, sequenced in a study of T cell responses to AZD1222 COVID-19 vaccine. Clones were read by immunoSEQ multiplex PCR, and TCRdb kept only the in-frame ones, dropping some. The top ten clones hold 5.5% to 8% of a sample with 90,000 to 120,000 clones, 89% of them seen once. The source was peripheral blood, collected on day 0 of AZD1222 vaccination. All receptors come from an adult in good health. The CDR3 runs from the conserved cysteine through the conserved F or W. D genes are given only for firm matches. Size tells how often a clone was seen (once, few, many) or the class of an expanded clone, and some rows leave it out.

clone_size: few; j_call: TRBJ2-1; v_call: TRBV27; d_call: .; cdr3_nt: TGTGCCAGCAGTTTACCATTTGGAGAGCAGTTCTTC; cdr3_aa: CASSLPFGEQFF
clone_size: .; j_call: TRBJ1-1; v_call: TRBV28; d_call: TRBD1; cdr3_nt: TGTGCCAGCCGTTACAGGGGGCGCACGCTGGACACTGAAGCTTTCTTT; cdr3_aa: CASRYRGRTLDTEAFF
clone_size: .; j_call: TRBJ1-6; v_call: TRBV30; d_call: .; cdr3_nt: TGTGCCTGGAGTACAGGGCCCGGCTCCTATAATTCACCCCTCCACTTT; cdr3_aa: CAWSTGPGSYNSPLHF
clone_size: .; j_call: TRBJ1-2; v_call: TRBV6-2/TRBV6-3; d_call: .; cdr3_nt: TGTGCCAGCAGTTACGACAGCTATGGCTACACCTTC; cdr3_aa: CASSYDSYGYTF
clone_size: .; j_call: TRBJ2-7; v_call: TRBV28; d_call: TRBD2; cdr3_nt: TGTGCCAGCAGGTATAGCGGGGGGACCTACGAGCAGTACTTC; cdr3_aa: CASRYSGGTYEQYF
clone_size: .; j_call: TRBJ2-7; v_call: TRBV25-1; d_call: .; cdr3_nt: TGTGCCAGCAGTCCGGGACACATCTACGAGCAGTACTTC; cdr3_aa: CASSPGHIYEQYF
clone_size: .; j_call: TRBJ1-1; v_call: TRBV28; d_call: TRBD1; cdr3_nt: TGTGCCAGCAGGGACAGGATGGGGGACACTGAAGCTTTCTTT; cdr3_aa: CASRDRMGDTEAFF
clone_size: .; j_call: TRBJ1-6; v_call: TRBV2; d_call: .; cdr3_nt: TGTGCCAGCAGGTCGGACTATAATTCACCCCTCCACTTT; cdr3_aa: CASRSDYNSPLHF
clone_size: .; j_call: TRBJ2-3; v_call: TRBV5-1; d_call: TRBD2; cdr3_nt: TGCGCCAGCAGCACAACATTAGCGGGAGACACAGATACGCAGTATTTT; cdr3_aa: CASSTTLAGDTDTQYF
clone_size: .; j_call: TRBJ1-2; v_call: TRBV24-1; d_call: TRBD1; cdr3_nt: TGTGCCACCAGTGATCCCCGGACAGGGATTTCGGGCTACACCTTC; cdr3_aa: CATSDPRTGISGYTF
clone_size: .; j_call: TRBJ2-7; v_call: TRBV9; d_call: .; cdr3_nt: TGTGCCAGCAGCGTAGAGGGGGGGAACTCCTACGAGCAGTACTTC; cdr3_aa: CASSVEGGNSYEQYF
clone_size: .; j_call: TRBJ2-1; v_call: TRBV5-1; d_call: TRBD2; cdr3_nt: TGCGCCAGCAGCTTCGGACTAGCGGGAGTCGATGAGCAGTTCTTC; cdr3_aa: CASSFGLAGVDEQFF
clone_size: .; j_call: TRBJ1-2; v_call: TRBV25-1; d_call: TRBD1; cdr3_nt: TGTGCCAGCAGCCCGACAGGGAGTTATGGCTACACCTTC; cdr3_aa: CASSPTGSYGYTF
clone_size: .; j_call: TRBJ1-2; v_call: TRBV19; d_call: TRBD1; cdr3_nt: TGTGCCAGTACTACAGGGGGCGCGGGCTATGGCTACACCTTC; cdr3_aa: CASTTGGAGYGYTF
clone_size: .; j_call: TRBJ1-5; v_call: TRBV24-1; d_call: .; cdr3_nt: TGTGCCACCAGTGATTCCCGGGGGAATCAGCCCCAGCATTTT; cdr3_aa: CATSDSRGNQPQHF
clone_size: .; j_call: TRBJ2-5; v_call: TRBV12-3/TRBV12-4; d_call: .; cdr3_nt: TGTGCCAGCAGTTGGACGGCACAAGAGACCCAGTACTTC; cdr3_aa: CASSWTAQETQYF